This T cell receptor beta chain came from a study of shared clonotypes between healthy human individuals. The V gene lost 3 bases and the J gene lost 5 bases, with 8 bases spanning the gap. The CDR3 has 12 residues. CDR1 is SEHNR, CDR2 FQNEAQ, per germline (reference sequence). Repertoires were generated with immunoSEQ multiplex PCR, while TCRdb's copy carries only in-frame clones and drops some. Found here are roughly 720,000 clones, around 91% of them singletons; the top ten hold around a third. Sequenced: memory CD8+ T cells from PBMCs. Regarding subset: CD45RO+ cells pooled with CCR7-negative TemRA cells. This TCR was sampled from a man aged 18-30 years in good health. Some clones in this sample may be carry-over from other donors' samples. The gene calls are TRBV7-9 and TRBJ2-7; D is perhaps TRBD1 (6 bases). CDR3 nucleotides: TGTGCCAGCAGCTTGGGGGCCCACGAGCAGTACTTC. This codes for CASSLGAHEQYF.